This T cell receptor beta chain originates from a study of neurological immune-mediated disorders. A total of 2 million PBMCs stored at -80 degrees C provided the unsorted libraries. As for the cDNA, it was generated by 5'RACE with 10-nucleotide random UMIs. Every sequencing run generated over 180 million TCR-beta sequences from 15-18 subjects. TCRdb called the 5' RACE reads again in MiXCR, with one record for every CDR3 protein. The top ten clones hold 1.5% to 2% of a sample with tens of thousands of distinct CDR3 sequences, around 9.9% of them seen once. Overall study results and limits: The expanded clones of different subjects shared no CDR3 amino acid sequences (suggesting private repertoires in all groups).

The sample holds many counts of this clonotype. Its target is not known. The receptor comes from a man between 45 and 60 years old in good health. The sequenced material came from PBMCs.

In DNA, the CDR3 is TGTGCCAGTAGTAGTGGGCTAGCGGGAAGCGGGGAGCTGTTTTTT. Translation: CASSSGLAGSGELFF. The J gene is TRBJ2-2, the V gene TRBV19; TRBD2 matches 9 bases. Germline values: CDR1 LNHDA, CDR2 SQIVND (reference sequence). The CDR3 runs to 15 residues. The trim removed 4 bases at V and 7 bases at J, leaving 7 bases unmatched.